The sample holds a few counts of the clone carrying this TCR beta chain. The antigen is not known. The Oncomine TCR Beta short-read assay sequenced DNA from cultured CD4+ T cells. Each CDR3 protein is one row after TCRdb ran MiXCR on the PCR reads. There are approximately 15,000 distinct CDR3 sequences in the sample; more than 40% occur only once, and over 6% lies in the top ten. The data originate from a study of vaccination and CD4 T cells after COVID-19. General study findings and limits: For convalescent patients, 304 of the 307 vaccine-specific clones analyzed were classified as spike mono-reactive. Relatively few convalescent patients and no early post-infection timepoints were analyzed. Median counts of SARS-CoV-2-reactive clonotypes increased from around 20 to 38; this difference was not significant.

This CDR3 region has 14 residues. Germline CDR1 reads SGHTA; CDR2 reads FQGTGA. V shed 1 base and J 6 bases; nucleotides not matched to a gene: 6. Treatment here: approximately 11-day PBMC culture with coronavirus spike peptide pools or control peptides (ViraFEST assay). With peptide pools, ViraFEST first expanded antigen-specific T cells and afterwards sequenced their TCRs. This sample comprised CD4+ T cells from blood, cultured in vitro, obtained after SARS-CoV-2 vaccination. This TCR was recovered from a human donor who had recovered from COVID-19. The chain has TRBV7-3 and TRBJ2-7, with TRBD1 identical over 7 bases. The CDR3 nucleotides are TGTGCCAGCAGCTTAATGGCAGGGACAGCCGAGCAGTACTTC. This translates into CASSLMAGTAEQYF.